These 6 T cell receptor beta chains were sequenced from one sample in a study of regulatory T cells in long-lasting Graves disease. Time point given: newly diagnosed GD, antithyroid drugs for less than 3 months. The TCR library was made from RNA that had been extracted from PBMCs in TRIzol. Investigators prepared the TCR beta libraries by applying iRepertoire HTBI primers and Arm-PCR of CDR3 regions. TCRdb independently ran MiXCR on the multiplex PCR reads; one entry per CDR3 protein. The sample includes about 610,000 distinct CDR3 sequences, around 16% of them seen just once. Another study also made use of these data, one on T cells in Graves' hyperthyroidism and ophthalmopathy.

The specimen comprised peripheral blood mononuclear cells (PBMCs), sampled at new diagnosis, from a patient treated with antithyroid drugs. The receptors were gathered from a man younger than 30 with Graves disease.

This clonotype was seen ten or more times. The genes are TRBV20-1 and TRBJ2-1; 8 bases are a match to TRBD1. Germline V gene data show CDR1 as DFQATT and CDR2 as SNEGSKA (reference sequence). The V and J ends lost 3 bases and 10 bases, in that order; junction bases with no gene match: 11. The CDR3 loop spans 14 amino acids. Written as DNA, the CDR3 is TGCAGTGCTAGGGGGGACAGGCTAGGCCTCGAGCAGTTCTTC. Translating it yields CSARGDRLGLEQFF.

This clonotype was counted ten times or more. The chain employs TRBV5-1 and TRBJ2-7; D tentatively fits TRBD1 or TRBD2 (5 bases each). The length of the CDR3 is 13 residues. Germline V gene data show CDR1 as SGHRS and CDR2 as YFSETQ. The V and J ends lost 2 bases and 5 bases respectively, with 11 bases between them. The CDR3 reads CASSFRGADEQYF. For the CDR3, the DNA is TGCGCCAGCAGCTTCCGGGGCGCAGACGAGCAGTACTTC.

About this clonotype itself: The germline gene is not matched at one end of the junction; a read error may be the cause. The genes are TRBV2 and TRBJ2-5, with no clear D. Germline CDR1 and CDR2: SNHLY and FYNNEI. The CDR3 consists of 11 residues. CDR3 protein: CASSDQIAKNF. In DNA, the CDR3 is TGTGCCAGCAGTGATCAGATCGCTAAAAACTTC.

In this sample, this clonotype turned up many times. The rearrangement uses TRBV10-1 and TRBJ1-1; a weak D match, TRBD1 (6 bases). The CDR3 runs to 13 residues. CDR1 is WNHNN, CDR2 SYGVQD, per germline (reference sequence). V was clipped by 8 bases and J by 3 bases, with 13 bases between them. CDR3 bases: TGCGCCAGCTGGGGGGCATCGTACACTGAAGCTTTCTTT. Its protein is CASWGASYTEAFF.

Many counts were recorded for this clonotype. The chain uses TRBV28 and TRBJ2-1; D unresolved. The CDR3 sequence is 13 residues long. Trimming pared 5 bases from V and 4 bases from J, leaving 9 bases between. The germline V gene has CDR1 MDHEN and CDR2 SYDVKM. The CDR3 spells CASSHYSYNEQFF. Written as DNA, the CDR3 is TGTGCCAGCAGTCACTATAGTTACAATGAGCAGTTCTTC.

This clonotype was found once. V is TRBV5-6 and J is TRBJ2-3, with D possibly TRBD1 on 6 matching bases. The CDR3 is 16 amino acids. The V and J ends lost 4 bases and 6 bases respectively, with 21 bases between them. The germline V gene encodes CDR1 SGHDT and CDR2 YYEEEE. The CDR3 DNA reads TGTGCCAGCAGCCCCGAGGGCTGGACAGAGGCGGATACGCAGTATTTT. It is translated as CASSPEGWTEADTQYF. Full variable domain (missing parts from reference TRBV5-6 and TRBJ2-3): DAGVTQSPTHLIKTRGQQVTLRCSPKSGHDTVSWYQQALGQGPQFIFQYYEEEERQRGNFPDRFSGHQFPNYSSELNVNALLLGDSALYLCASSPEGWTEADTQYFGPGTRLTVL.